This entry lists 5 T cell receptor beta chains sequenced from one sample in a study of T cells in Graves' hyperthyroidism and ophthalmopathy. Amplification of TCR beta CDR3 regions was performed using RNA transcripts as template. First-round RT-PCR targeting the TCR CDR3 was performed with the HTBI primer set. One entry per CDR3 protein, called by TCRdb with MiXCR from the multiplex PCR reads. The table lists approximately 400,000 distinct CDR3 sequences, roughly 14% of them singletons. The material sequenced was blood. Receptors were obtained from a man aged 25 to 40 with Graves' hyperthyroidism that later progressed to Graves' ophthalmopathy.

This clonotype was seen ten or more times. The chain links TRBV7-9 to TRBJ2-3; 7 bases are shared with TRBD2. The CDR3 covers 16 residues. CDR1 is SEHNR and CDR2 is FQNEAQ in the germline V gene (reference sequence). V trimming: 5 bases; J trimming: 0 bases; junction bases outside the gene matches: 8. The chain's CDR3 is CASSIGLAVSTDTQYF. CDR3 sequence (DNA): TGTGCCAGCAGCATCGGCCTAGCGGTTAGCACAGATACGCAGTATTTT.

The chain couples TRBV20-1 to TRBJ2-5, with TRBD2 identical over 8 bases. This CDR3 has 14 amino acids. Germline CDR1 DFQATT, CDR2 SNEGSKA (reference sequence). V lost 6 bases to trimming and J lost 5 bases; unmatched junction nucleotides: 11. For the CDR3, the DNA is TGCAGTGCCATTAGCGGGGCCCGGGGGGAGACCCAGTACTTC. Protein: CSAISGARGETQYF.

In this sample, this clonotype turned up many times. V is TRBV7-9 and J is TRBJ2-7, with TRBD2 matching 12 bases. CDR3 length: 16 residues. After removal of 5 bases from V and 3 bases from J, the junction contained 8 bases not matched to a gene. Germline loops: CDR1 SEHNR, CDR2 FQNEAQ (reference sequence). Here the CDR3 reads CASSIGTSGLYYEQYF. The CDR3 DNA reads as TGTGCCAGCAGCATCGGGACTAGCGGGTTATACTACGAGCAGTACTTC.

This clonotype was found many times. This rearrangement joins TRBV2 to TRBJ1-4; weak D call: TRBD1 (6 bases). Trimming pared 6 bases from V and 3 bases from J, leaving 8 bases between. The CDR3 spans 13 residues. The germline V gene has CDR1 SNHLY and CDR2 FYNNEI. CDR3 sequence: CASSQGPNEKLFF. The CDR3 coding sequence is TGTGCCAGCAGCCAGGGGCCTAATGAAAAACTGTTTTTT.

This clonotype was detected many times. The chain recombines TRBV3-1 with TRBJ1-1, with D possibly being TRBD1 (5 bases). The CDR3 totals 14 residues. Between the trimmed V and J ends, which lost 4 bases and 1 base, there was a span of 10 bases. Germline CDR1 and CDR2: LGHDT and YNNKEL (reference sequence). CDR3 residues: CASSPQVRNTEAFF. CDR3 bases: TGTGCCAGCAGCCCACAGGTGAGGAACACTGAAGCTTTCTTT.